The 32 T cell receptor beta chains below all came from one sample that was sequenced in a study of beta chain features in type 1 diabetes. Findings of the study overall: When Type 1 diabetes patients were examined, their TCRB CDR3s proved moderately but significantly shorter in all four CD4+ subsets.

Expressed TCRB transcripts got sequenced, as all isolated RNA was reverse transcribed. The data were produced by immunoSEQ multiplex PCR, yet TCRdb's version contains in-frame clones alone and is incomplete. The sample lists approximately 250,000 clones; roughly 10% were seen once. The antigens of these receptors remain unknown. Specimen: naive CD4+ T cells from blood. Receptors originate from a man aged 30 to 39 with type 1 diabetes.

The chain is built from TRBV27 and TRBJ2-1; D might be TRBD2 (5 bases). CDR1 MNHEY and CDR2 SMNVEV come from the germline V gene (reference sequence). The CDR3 loop spans 15 amino acids. V shed 5 bases and J shed 6 bases, with 17 bases lying between them. CDR3: CASSPGGLPGNEQFF. In DNA form, the CDR3 reads TGTGCCAGCAGTCCTGGAGGCCTACCGGGCAATGAGCAGTTCTTC.

The gene calls are TRBV6-5 and TRBJ1-1; TRBD1 might be the D (5 bases). From germline, CDR1 is MNHEY and CDR2 SVGAGI. Between the trimmed V and J ends, which lost 6 bases and 2 bases, there was a span of 13 bases. The CDR3 consists of 14 residues. The CDR3 protein is CASSLTDSNTEAFF. CDR3 coding DNA: TGTGCCAGCAGCCTCACCGACAGCAACACTGAAGCTTTCTTT.

This chain links TRBV4-3 with TRBJ1-2; D unresolved. V shed 0 bases and J shed 7 bases, with 12 bases lying between them. Per germline, CDR1 LGHNA and CDR2 YSLEER. The CDR3 extends over 14 amino acids. The CDR3 loop reads CASSQEKYRGGYTF. The CDR3 DNA reads TGCGCCAGCAGCCAAGAGAAATACCGGGGTGGCTACACCTTC.

The table lists this clone with a few counts. CDR3 sequence reads: CAWGMGHTTGELFF. DNA for the CDR3: TGTGCCTGGGGGATGGGACATACCACCGGGGAGCTGTTTTTT. The V gene is TRBV30, the J gene TRBJ2-2, with D perhaps matching TRBD1 (6 bases). CDR1 and CDR2 (germline): GTSNPN, SVGIG (reference sequence). The CDR3 contains 14 residues. The ends were cut back, 5 bases at V and 4 bases at J, with 14 bases in the middle. The full variable domain, its missing parts supplied by reference TRBV30 and TRBJ2-2, is SQTIHQWPATLVQPVGSPLSLECTVEGTSNPNLYWYRQAAGRGLQLLFYSVGIGQISSEVPQNLSASRPQDRQFILSSKKLLLSDSGFYLCAWGMGHTTGELFFGEGSRLTVL.

The gene calls are TRBV4-2 and TRBJ2-3, with no clear D. V lost 0 bases to trimming and J lost 0 bases, with 13 bases between them. Germline V gene data show CDR1 as LGHNA and CDR2 as YNFKEQ. This CDR3 comprises 17 residues. The CDR3 sequence: CASSQDWAALSTDTQYF. CDR3 nucleotide sequence: TGTGCCAGCAGCCAAGATTGGGCAGCCCTTAGCACAGATACGCAGTATTTT.

This clone has a handful of counts. The V and J genes are TRBV6-5 and TRBJ2-3; 9 positions match TRBD2. Per the germline V gene, CDR1 is MNHEY and CDR2 is SVGAGI. The ends lost 11 bases at V and 4 bases at J; junction bases unmatched: 10. This CDR3 contains 14 residues. In DNA form, the CDR3 reads TGTGCCGCCGAGAGGCTAGCGGGGTCAGATACGCAGTATTTT. This translates into CAAERLAGSDTQYF.

This clone was observed a handful of times. The chain links TRBV25-1 to TRBJ2-7; 8 bases align to TRBD2. CDR1 is MGHDK, CDR2 SYGVNS, per germline. The junction had 6 bases not matched to a gene; V was cut back by 3 bases and J by 2 bases. The CDR3 runs to 15 residues. This CDR3 reads CASSDGRGDPYEQYF. The CDR3 DNA follows: TGTGCCAGCAGTGACGGGCGGGGGGACCCCTACGAGCAGTACTTC.

This clone appeared a few times. The chain links TRBV2 to TRBJ2-2, with TRBD1 matching 7 bases. Per the germline V gene, CDR1 is SNHLY and CDR2 is FYNNEI. The CDR3 covers 16 residues. The J segment lost 0 bases and the V segment lost 5 bases, leaving 6 bases of the junction unmatched. The CDR3 DNA sequence: TGTGCCAGCAGTCTCCAGGGGACAGCGAACACCGGGGAGCTGTTTTTT. Amino acids: CASSLQGTANTGELFF.

The chain uses TRBV7-9 and TRBJ1-1, with D possibly being TRBD1 (5 bases). V dropped 6 bases and J dropped 0 bases, with 17 bases sitting between them. The CDR3 has 16 residues. Germline lookup yields CDR1 SEHNR and CDR2 FQNEAQ (reference sequence). The CDR3 loop reads CASRPTAAGLNTEAFF. In DNA, the CDR3 is TGTGCCAGCAGACCAACGGCGGCAGGGTTGAACACTGAAGCTTTCTTT.

CDR3 protein: CASSASDTLTQYF. In DNA, the CDR3 is TGTGCCAGCAGCGCTTCGGACACTCTCACGCAGTATTTT. J is TRBJ2-3 and V is TRBV7-2; a weak D match, TRBD1 (5 bases). Deletions cut 5 bases from V and 9 bases from J, with 15 bases between. In germline, CDR1 is SGHTA, CDR2 FQGNSA. CDR3 length equals 13 residues. Using reference TRBV7-2 and TRBJ2-3 for the parts outside the CDR3, the full variable domain is GAGVSQSPSNKVTEKGKDVELRCDPISGHTALYWYRQSLGQGLEFLIYFQGNSAPDKSGLPSDRFSAERTGGSVSTLTIQRTQQEDSAVYLCASSASDTLTQYFGPGTRLTVL.

The rearrangement uses TRBV2 and TRBJ1-3; tentatively, D is TRBD1 (6 bases). The CDR3 is made up of 14 amino acids. The germline V and J ends were trimmed by 6 bases and 3 bases, with 12 bases remaining between them. The germline gives CDR1 SNHLY, CDR2 FYNNEI. DNA for the CDR3: TGTGCCAGCAGCTTACAGGGTATTGGAAACACCATATATTTT. Its protein is CASSLQGIGNTIYF.

The chain joins TRBV29-1 to TRBJ1-6; D is possibly TRBD1 (6 bases). Germline V lookup: CDR1 SQVTM, CDR2 ANQGSEA. The CDR3 sequence is 14 residues long. The V end lost 4 bases, the J end lost 4 bases, and 11 bases lay between the germline ends. CDR3 protein: CSVASTGYNSPLHF. CDR3 bases: TGCAGCGTTGCCAGTACAGGGTATAATTCACCCCTCCACTTT.

In DNA, the CDR3 is TGCAGTGTGGCTAGCAGGGAGACCCAGTACTTC. This codes for CSVASRETQYF. This chain links TRBV20-1 with TRBJ2-5, with D perhaps TRBD2 (5 bases). V dropped 7 bases and J dropped 5 bases, with 11 bases sitting between them. CDR3 length: 11 amino acids. The germline gives CDR1 DFQATT, CDR2 SNEGSKA (reference sequence).

Only a few counts were recorded for this clone. The chain links TRBV2 to TRBJ1-1, with unresolved D. The CDR3 runs to 13 residues. In germline, CDR1 is SNHLY, CDR2 FYNNEI. V lost 5 bases and J lost 1, with 8 bases in between. CDR3 nucleotides: TGTGCCAGCAGTCAGCGACCGAACACTGAAGCTTTCTTT. It specifies CASSQRPNTEAFF.

The V and J genes are TRBV10-3 and TRBJ2-7; no clear D. Deletions cut 3 bases from V and 5 bases from J, with 14 bases between. Germline CDR1 and CDR2: ENHRY and SYGVKD. The CDR3 extends over 14 amino acids. DNA for the CDR3: TGTGCCATCAGTGATACCACAGATAACCACGAGCAGTACTTC. This translates into CAISDTTDNHEQYF.

This clone turned up a few times. This chain connects TRBV7-3 to TRBJ2-1, with D possibly TRBD2 on 5 matching bases. The CDR3 totals 15 residues. Germline assignment: CDR1 SGHTA and CDR2 FQGTGA. V shed 3 bases and J shed 1 base, with 10 bases lying between them. The DNA for the CDR3 is TGTGCCAGCAGCTTCGGACTCCCTTCCTACAATGAGCAGTTCTTC. This encodes CASSFGLPSYNEQFF.

This clone was seen a handful of times. The rearrangement joins TRBV29-1 to TRBJ2-1; D uncertain. Trimming shortened V by 0 bases and J by 12 bases, and 24 bases separated the two germline ends. Per germline, CDR1 SQVTM and CDR2 ANQGSEA. This CDR3 has 16 amino acids. CDR3 in DNA: TGCAGCGTTGAAGACCTTACCTCCCCGAGGCTCTTCTGGCAGTTCTTC. Translating gives CSVEDLTSPRLFWQFF.

This clone was observed a handful of times. This rearrangement joins TRBV7-2 to TRBJ2-7; TRBD1 matches at 9 bases. There are 16 residues in the CDR3. Losses at the gene ends were 1 base for V and 1 base for J; bases not matched to a gene: 5. Germline assignment: CDR1 SGHTA and CDR2 FQGNSA. The CDR3 DNA reads as TGTGCCAGCAGCTTAGGCGGGACAGGGATATCCTACGAGCAGTACTTC. Translation gives CASSLGGTGISYEQYF.

This clone was seen a few times. The chain joins TRBV5-6 to TRBJ2-3, with 8 nucleotides matching TRBD1. The V segment lost 5 bases and the J segment 2 bases; nucleotides outside the gene matches: 4. CDR1 is SGHDT and CDR2 is YYEEEE in the germline V gene. The CDR3 runs to 14 residues. The CDR3: CASRLTGDTDTQYF. The CDR3, as DNA: TGTGCCAGCAGACTGACAGGGGACACAGATACGCAGTATTTT.

Note on this clone: At one end, the junction sequence differs from germline, possibly due to a read error. The chain is built from TRBV6-1 and TRBJ2-1; D gene uncertain. The CDR3 is made up of 14 amino acids. Germline CDR1 is MNHNS and CDR2 is SASEGT. The CDR3 sequence: CASIEQFTYNEQFF. CDR3 nucleotide sequence: TGTGCCAGCATTGAACAGTTTACCTACAATGAGCAGTTCTTC.

This clone turned up a few times. The sample carries other DNA sequences with the same CDR3. In nucleotides, the CDR3 is TGTGCCAGTGACAGGGGAAATCAGCCCCAGCATTTT. Its protein product is CASDRGNQPQHF. The chain combines TRBV2 with TRBJ1-5; 8 bases map to TRBD1. CDR3 length equals 12 residues. CDR1 is SNHLY and CDR2 is FYNNEI in the germline V gene. The J segment lost 4 bases and the V segment lost 9 bases, leaving 2 bases of the junction unmatched.

The rearrangement joins TRBV28 to TRBJ2-7, with D possibly being TRBD1 (5 bases). The CDR3 is 14 residues long. V was shortened by 3 bases and J by 0 bases, with 9 bases between the two germline ends. Germline CDR1 reads MDHEN; CDR2 reads SYDVKM. CDR3 DNA sequence: TGTGCCAGCAGTTTGGGGCGGTACTCCTACGAGCAGTACTTC. Its protein product is CASSLGRYSYEQYF.

This clone occurred once. The chain links TRBV6-5 to TRBJ2-7, with 8 bases that match TRBD1. The J segment lost 1 base and the V segment lost 2 bases, leaving 4 bases of the junction unmatched. Germline V lookup: CDR1 MNHEY, CDR2 SVGAGI. The CDR3 is 15 residues long. CDR3 in DNA: TGTGCCAGCAGTTACCAGGACAGGGCGTCCTACGAGCAGTACTTC. Translation: CASSYQDRASYEQYF.

V gene TRBV9 combines with J gene TRBJ1-2; weak D call: TRBD1 (6 bases). Germline CDR1 is SGDLS and CDR2 is YYNGEE. Trimming stripped 0 bases from V and 7 bases from J, with 16 bases between. The CDR3 is 15 amino acids. The CDR3 DNA follows: TGTGCCAGCAGCGTAGAGGGGACACCTTACGGTGGCTACACCTTC. Translating it yields CASSVEGTPYGGYTF.

In this sample, this clone turned up a few times. This chain joins TRBV18 and TRBJ1-5; TRBD1 is a possible D gene (5 bases). Trimming left V 3 bases short and J 3 bases short, with 12 bases between. The CDR3 contains 15 residues. Germline V gene lookup returns CDR1 KGHSH and CDR2 LQKENI. This CDR3 is CASSPGGLINQPQHF. Written as DNA, the CDR3 is TGTGCCAGCTCACCCGGGGGACTGATCAATCAGCCCCAGCATTTT.

This rearrangement joins TRBV29-1 to TRBJ2-1; D unclear. The germline gives CDR1 SQVTM, CDR2 ANQGSEA. The CDR3 is made up of 14 amino acids. V was pared by 3 bases and J by 10 bases, with 19 bases between. Here the CDR3 DNA reads TGCAGCGTTGACAGACATTTTTCCAATGCGGAGCAGTTCTTC. Amino acids: CSVDRHFSNAEQFF.

The V call is TRBV19, the J call TRBJ1-1; 8 bases match TRBD1. Trimming at V came to 7 bases and at J to 0 bases, leaving 4 bases not matched to a gene. This CDR3 is built from 14 residues. Germline V gives CDR1 LNHDA, CDR2 SQIVND (reference sequence). The CDR3, as DNA: TGTGCCAGTAATGGACAGGGCCTGAACACTGAAGCTTTCTTT. Amino acids: CASNGQGLNTEAFF.

This clone was seen a few times. V and J are TRBV7-3 and TRBJ1-1; tentative D call: TRBD1 (5 bases). V was cut by 5 bases and J by 4 bases, with 20 bases left in between. The CDR3 is 16 amino acids. Per germline, CDR1 SGHTA and CDR2 FQGTGA. The CDR3 DNA reads as TGTGCCAGCAGCCATCTTGGAGGGGCTCCGGGCACTGAAGCTTTCTTT. As protein: CASSHLGGAPGTEAFF.

The chain is built from TRBV2 and TRBJ2-5; TRBD2 matches at 11 bases. The CDR3 totals 14 residues. The germline gives CDR1 SNHLY, CDR2 FYNNEI. With V trimmed by 10 bases and J by 2 bases, 6 bases remained unmatched. The CDR3 spells CATQGTSGQETQYF. The DNA for the CDR3 is TGTGCCACCCAAGGGACTAGCGGACAAGAGACCCAGTACTTC.

The V and J genes are TRBV13 and TRBJ2-7, with TRBD2 identical over 7 bases. The CDR3 consists of 16 residues. Trimming removed 4 bases from V and 2 bases from J; junction bases left unmatched: 11. Per the germline V gene, CDR1 is PRHDT and CDR2 is FYEKMQ (reference sequence). The CDR3 bases are TGTGCCAGCAGCTACCTCATGGGGAGGGGAGCCTACGAGCAGTACTTC. This sequence encodes CASSYLMGRGAYEQYF.

The sample holds a few counts of this clone. In nucleotides, the CDR3 is TGTGCCAGCAGCTTAGAGGGACTATCCTACGAGCAGTACTTC. Encoded protein: CASSLEGLSYEQYF. V usage is TRBV7-2 and J usage is TRBJ2-7, with 7 bases that match TRBD2. The V segment lost 1 base and the J segment 1 base; nucleotides outside the gene matches: 1. Germline CDR1 SGHTA, CDR2 FQGNSA. CDR3 length: 14 amino acids.

The V call is TRBV19, the J call TRBJ1-1, with 7 bases lining up with TRBD1. The V segment lost 7 bases and the J segment 1 base; nucleotides outside the gene matches: 3. Germline V CDR1 and CDR2: LNHDA, SQIVND (reference sequence). The CDR3 contains 13 residues. The chain's CDR3 is CASTHRGNTEAFF. In DNA, the CDR3 is TGTGCCAGTACTCACAGGGGGAACACTGAAGCTTTCTTT.